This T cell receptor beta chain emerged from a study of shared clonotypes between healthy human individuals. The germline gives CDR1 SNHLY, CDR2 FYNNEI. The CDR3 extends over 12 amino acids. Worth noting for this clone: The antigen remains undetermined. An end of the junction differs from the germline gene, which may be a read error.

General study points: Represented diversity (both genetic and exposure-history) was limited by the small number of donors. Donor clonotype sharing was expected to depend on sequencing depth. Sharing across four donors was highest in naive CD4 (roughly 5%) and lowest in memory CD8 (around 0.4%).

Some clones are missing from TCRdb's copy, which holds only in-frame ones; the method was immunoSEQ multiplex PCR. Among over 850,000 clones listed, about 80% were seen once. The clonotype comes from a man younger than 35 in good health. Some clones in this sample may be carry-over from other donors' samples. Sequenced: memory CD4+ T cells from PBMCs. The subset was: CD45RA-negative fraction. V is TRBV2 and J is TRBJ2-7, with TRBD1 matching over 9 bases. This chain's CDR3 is CATTRDRVLQYF. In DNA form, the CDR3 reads TGCGCAACAACCCGGGACAGGGTCCTACAGTACTTC. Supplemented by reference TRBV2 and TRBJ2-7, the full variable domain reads EPEVTQTPSHQVTQMGQEVILRCVPISNHLYFYWYRQILGQKVEFLVSFYNNEISEKSEIFDDQFSVERPDGSNFTLKIRSTKLEDSAMYFCATTRDRVLQYFGPGTRLTVT.